The clone carrying this T cell receptor (beta chain) appeared many times. MiXCR was run by TCRdb on the 5' RACE reads, yielding one entry per CDR3 protein. The sample records 200,000 to 300,000 distinct CDR3 sequences, 6.5% to 9% being singletons. Every donor was a healthy Caucasian. The V segment lost 6 bases and the J segment 2 bases; nucleotides outside the gene matches: 4. Germline CDR1 reads MNHEY; CDR2 reads SVGEGT. The CDR3 is 15 amino acids. The data belong to a study of identical twins. These data were also filed under a second study, of yellow fever vaccine responses in identical twins.

This chain connects TRBV6-2 or TRBV6-3 to TRBJ2-3, with TRBD2 matching 11 bases. Sequences were obtained from CD8+ T cells sorted from blood. The origin of this receptor is a woman aged 18-35 years in good health. CDR3 amino acids: CASRRLAGNTDTQYF. DNA for the CDR3: TGTGCCAGCAGGCGACTAGCGGGGAACACAGATACGCAGTATTTT.